This TCR beta chain was sequenced in a study of T cell responses to AZD1222 COVID-19 vaccine. Regarding the study as a whole: Spike-specific TCR repertoires showed rising breadth and depth after two AZD1222 doses. Recipients of AZD1222 seropositive at baseline numbered only 6 or 7. Per reports, nearly half of all spike-specific TCRs target regions that are unmutated in variants.

Germline CDR1 is SGHTA and CDR2 is FQGNSA. J was trimmed by 1 base and V by 4 bases; bases with no gene match: 5. The CDR3 extends over 15 amino acids. The data were produced by immunoSEQ multiplex PCR, yet TCRdb's version contains in-frame clones alone and is incomplete. The sample records about 150,000 clones, around 86% being singletons. Worth noting for this clone: Its antigen is undetermined.

Second doses were pooled across both intervals (about 4 or about 12 weeks). The gene calls are TRBV7-2 and TRBJ2-3; TRBD1 aligns across 7 bases. The material was peripheral blood, obtained 28 days after the second AZD1222 dose. The TCR was taken from an adult who received the AZD1222 COVID-19 vaccine. CDR3 sequence reads: CASSSDRARTDTQYF. The CDR3 DNA follows: TGTGCCAGCAGCTCTGACAGGGCCCGCACAGATACGCAGTATTTT.